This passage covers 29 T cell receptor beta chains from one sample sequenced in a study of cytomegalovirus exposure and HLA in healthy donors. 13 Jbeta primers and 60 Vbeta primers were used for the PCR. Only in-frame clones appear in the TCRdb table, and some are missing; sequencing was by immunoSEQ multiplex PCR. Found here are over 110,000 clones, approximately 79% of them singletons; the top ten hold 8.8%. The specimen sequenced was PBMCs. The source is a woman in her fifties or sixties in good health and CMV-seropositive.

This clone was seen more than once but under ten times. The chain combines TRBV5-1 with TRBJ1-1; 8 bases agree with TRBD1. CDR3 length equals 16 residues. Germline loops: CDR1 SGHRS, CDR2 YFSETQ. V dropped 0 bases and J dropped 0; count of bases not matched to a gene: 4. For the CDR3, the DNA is TGCGCCAGCAGCTTGGCCCCGACAGGGGTGAACACTGAAGCTTTCTTT. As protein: CASSLAPTGVNTEAFF.

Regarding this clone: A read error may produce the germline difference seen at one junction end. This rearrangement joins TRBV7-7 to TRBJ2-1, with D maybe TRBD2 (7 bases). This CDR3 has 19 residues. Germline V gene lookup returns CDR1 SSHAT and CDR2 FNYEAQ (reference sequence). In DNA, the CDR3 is TGTGCTAGCAGCTTATCGTCGGGGGGCCTCGGGGGGTCGTCCAATGAGCAGTTCTTC. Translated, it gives CASSLSSGGLGGSSNEQFF.

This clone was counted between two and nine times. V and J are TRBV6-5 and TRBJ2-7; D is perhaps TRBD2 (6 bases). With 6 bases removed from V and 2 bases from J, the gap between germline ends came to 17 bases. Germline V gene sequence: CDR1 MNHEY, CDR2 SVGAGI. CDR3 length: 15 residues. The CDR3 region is CASSRPGEAPYEQYF. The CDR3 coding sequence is TGTGCCAGCAGCCGCCCGGGGGAAGCGCCCTACGAGCAGTACTTC.

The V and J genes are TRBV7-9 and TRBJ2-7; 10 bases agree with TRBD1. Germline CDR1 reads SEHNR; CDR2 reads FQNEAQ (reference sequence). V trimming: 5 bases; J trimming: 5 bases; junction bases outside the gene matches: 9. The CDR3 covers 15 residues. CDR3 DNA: TGTGCCAGCAGCCCGGGGGACAGGGGAGAGGACGAGCAGTACTTC. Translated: CASSPGDRGEDEQYF.

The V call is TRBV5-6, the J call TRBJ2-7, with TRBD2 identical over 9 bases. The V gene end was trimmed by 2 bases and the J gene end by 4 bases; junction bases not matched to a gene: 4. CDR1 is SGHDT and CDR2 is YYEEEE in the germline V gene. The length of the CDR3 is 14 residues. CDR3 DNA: TGTGCCAGCAGCTTTAGCGGGAGCCTTTACGAGCAGTACTTC. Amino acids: CASSFSGSLYEQYF.

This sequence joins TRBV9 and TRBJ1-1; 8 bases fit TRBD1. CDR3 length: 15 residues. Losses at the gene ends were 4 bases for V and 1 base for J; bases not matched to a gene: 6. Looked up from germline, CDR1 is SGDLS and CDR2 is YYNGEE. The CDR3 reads CASSPIGQGNTEAFF. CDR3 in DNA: TGTGCCAGCAGCCCTATCGGACAGGGGAACACTGAAGCTTTCTTT.

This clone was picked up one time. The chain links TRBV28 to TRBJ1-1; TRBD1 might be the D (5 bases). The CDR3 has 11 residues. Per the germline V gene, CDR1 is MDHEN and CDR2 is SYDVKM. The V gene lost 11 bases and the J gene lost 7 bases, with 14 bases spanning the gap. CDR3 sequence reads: CASTGGNEAFF. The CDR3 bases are TGTGCCTCTACGGGGGGTAATGAAGCTTTCTTT. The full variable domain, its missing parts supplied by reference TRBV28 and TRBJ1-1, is DVKVTQSSRYLVKRTGEKVFLECVQDMDHENMFWYRQDPGLGLRLIYFSYDVKMKEKGDIPEGYSVSREKKERFSLILESASTNQTSMYLCASTGGNEAFFGQGTRLTVV.

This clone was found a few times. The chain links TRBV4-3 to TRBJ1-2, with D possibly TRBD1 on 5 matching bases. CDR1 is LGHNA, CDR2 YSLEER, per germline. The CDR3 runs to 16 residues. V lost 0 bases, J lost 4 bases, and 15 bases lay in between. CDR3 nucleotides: TGCGCCAGCAGCCAAGATCTAGGCATCAGGGTCTATGGCTACACCTTC. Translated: CASSQDLGIRVYGYTF.

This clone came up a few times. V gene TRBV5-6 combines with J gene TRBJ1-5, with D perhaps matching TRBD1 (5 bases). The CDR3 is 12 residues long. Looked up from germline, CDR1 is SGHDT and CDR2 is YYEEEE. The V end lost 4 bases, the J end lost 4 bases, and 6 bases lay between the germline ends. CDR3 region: CASSAGNQPQHF. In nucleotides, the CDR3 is TGTGCCAGCAGCGCAGGGAATCAGCCCCAGCATTTT. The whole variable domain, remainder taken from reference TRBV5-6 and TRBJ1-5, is DAGVTQSPTHLIKTRGQQVTLRCSPKSGHDTVSWYQQALGQGPQFIFQYYEEEERQRGNFPDRFSGHQFPNYSSELNVNALLLGDSALYLCASSAGNQPQHFGDGTRLSIL.

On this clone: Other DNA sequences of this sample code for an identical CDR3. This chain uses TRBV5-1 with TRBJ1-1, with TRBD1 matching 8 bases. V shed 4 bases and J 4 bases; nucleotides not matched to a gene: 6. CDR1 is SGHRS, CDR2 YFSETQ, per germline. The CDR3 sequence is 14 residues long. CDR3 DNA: TGCGCCAGCAGCATAGGACAGGGTGGCACTGAAGCTTTCTTT. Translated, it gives CASSIGQGGTEAFF. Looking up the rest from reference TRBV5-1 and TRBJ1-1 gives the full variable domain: KAGVTQTPRYLIKTRGQQVTLSCSPISGHRSVSWYQQTPGQGLQFLFEYFSETQRNKGNFPGRFSGRQFSNSRSEMNVSTLELGDSALYLCASSIGQGGTEAFFGQGTRLTVV.

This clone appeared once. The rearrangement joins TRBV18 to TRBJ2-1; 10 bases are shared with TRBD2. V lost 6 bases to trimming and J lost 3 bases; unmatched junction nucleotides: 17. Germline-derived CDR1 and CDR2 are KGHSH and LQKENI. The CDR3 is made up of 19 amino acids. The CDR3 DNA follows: TGTGCCAGCTCGCGCCGCACCGCCAGCGGGGGGGTCAACTACAATGAGCAGTTCTTC. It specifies CASSRRTASGGVNYNEQFF.

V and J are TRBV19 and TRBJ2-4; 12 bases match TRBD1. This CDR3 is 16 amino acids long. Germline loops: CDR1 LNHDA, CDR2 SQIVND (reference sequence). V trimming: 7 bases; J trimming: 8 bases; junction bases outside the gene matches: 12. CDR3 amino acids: CASTPKGGQGADIQYF. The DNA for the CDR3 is TGTGCCAGTACCCCTAAGGGGGGACAGGGGGCTGACATTCAGTACTTC.

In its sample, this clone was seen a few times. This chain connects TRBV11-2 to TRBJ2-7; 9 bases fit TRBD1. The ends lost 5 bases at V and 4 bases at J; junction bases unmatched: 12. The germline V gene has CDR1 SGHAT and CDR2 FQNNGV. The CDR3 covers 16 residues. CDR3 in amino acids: CASSEDRGAGRYEQYF. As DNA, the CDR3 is TGTGCCAGCAGCGAGGACAGGGGAGCCGGCCGTTACGAGCAGTACTTC.

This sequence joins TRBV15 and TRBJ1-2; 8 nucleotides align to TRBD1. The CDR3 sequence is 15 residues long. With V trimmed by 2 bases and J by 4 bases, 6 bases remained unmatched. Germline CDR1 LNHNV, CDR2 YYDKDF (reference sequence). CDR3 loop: CATSRPSDRAYGYTF. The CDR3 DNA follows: TGTGCCACCAGCAGACCGTCGGACAGGGCCTATGGCTACACCTTC.

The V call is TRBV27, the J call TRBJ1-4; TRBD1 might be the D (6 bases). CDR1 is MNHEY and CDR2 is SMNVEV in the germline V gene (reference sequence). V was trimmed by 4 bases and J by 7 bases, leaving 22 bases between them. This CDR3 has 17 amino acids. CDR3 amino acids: CASSWSPLRGRGEKLFF. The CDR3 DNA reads TGTGCCAGCAGTTGGAGCCCCTTGAGGGGGAGGGGTGAAAAACTGTTTTTT.

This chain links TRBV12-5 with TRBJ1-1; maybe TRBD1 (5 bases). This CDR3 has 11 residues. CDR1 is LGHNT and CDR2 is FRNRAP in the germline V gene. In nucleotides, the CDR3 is TGTTCGGGGGGGGTAAAGGCTGAAGCTTTCTTT. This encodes CSGGVKAEAFF.

The CDR3 reads CASSRLAGGSDTQYF. The DNA of the CDR3 is TGTGCCAGCAGTCGACTAGCGGGGGGGAGTGATACGCAGTATTTT. This chain uses TRBV6-5 with TRBJ2-3, with 14 bases matching TRBD2. The CDR3 length is 15 residues. CDR1 is MNHEY, CDR2 SVGAGI, per germline. The V and J ends lost 5 bases and 6 bases, in that order; junction bases with no gene match: 4.

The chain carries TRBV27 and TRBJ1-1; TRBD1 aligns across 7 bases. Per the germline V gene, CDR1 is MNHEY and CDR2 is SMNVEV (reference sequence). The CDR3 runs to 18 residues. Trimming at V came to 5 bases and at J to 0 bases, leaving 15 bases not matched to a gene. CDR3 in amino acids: CASSPRDSYAILNTEAFF. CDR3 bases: TGTGCCAGCAGTCCCCGGGACAGCTACGCCATTTTGAACACTGAAGCTTTCTTT.

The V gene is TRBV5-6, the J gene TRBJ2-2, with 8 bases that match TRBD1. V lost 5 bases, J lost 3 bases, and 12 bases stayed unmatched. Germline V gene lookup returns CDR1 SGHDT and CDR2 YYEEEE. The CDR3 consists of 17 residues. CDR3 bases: TGTGCCAGCAGGATACTGGGGACAGGTGGTGACACCGGGGAGCTGTTTTTT. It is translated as CASRILGTGGDTGELFF.

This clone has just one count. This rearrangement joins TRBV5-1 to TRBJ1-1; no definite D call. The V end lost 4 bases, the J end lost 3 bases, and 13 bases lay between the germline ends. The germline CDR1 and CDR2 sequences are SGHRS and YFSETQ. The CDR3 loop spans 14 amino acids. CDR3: CASSPTPKDTEAFF. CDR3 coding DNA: TGCGCCAGCAGCCCGACACCGAAGGACACTGAAGCTTTCTTT.

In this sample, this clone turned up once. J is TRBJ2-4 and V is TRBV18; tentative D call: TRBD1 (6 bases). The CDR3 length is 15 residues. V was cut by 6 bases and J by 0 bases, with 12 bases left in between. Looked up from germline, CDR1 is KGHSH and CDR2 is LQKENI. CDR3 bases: TGTGCCAGCTCGACCGGGACATCAGCCAAAAACATTCAGTACTTC. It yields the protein CASSTGTSAKNIQYF.

CDR3 loop: CASSTTPRDSYEQYF. Here the CDR3 DNA reads TGTGCCAGTAGTACCACCCCTCGGGACAGCTACGAGCAGTACTTC. The rearrangement links TRBV19 to TRBJ2-7; 7 bases line up with TRBD1. Germline V gene lookup returns CDR1 LNHDA and CDR2 SQIVND (reference sequence). V lost 4 bases and J lost 3; bases outside the gene matches: 9. The CDR3 has 15 amino acids.

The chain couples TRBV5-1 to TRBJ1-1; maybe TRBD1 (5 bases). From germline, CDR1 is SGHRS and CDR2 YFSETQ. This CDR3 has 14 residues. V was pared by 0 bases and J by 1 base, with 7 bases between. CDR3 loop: CASSLDRPNTEAFF. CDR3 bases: TGCGCCAGCAGCTTGGACAGGCCGAACACTGAAGCTTTCTTT. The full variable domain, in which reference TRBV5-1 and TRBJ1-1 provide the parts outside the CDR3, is KAGVTQTPRYLIKTRGQQVTLSCSPISGHRSVSWYQQTPGQGLQFLFEYFSETQRNKGNFPGRFSGRQFSNSRSEMNVSTLELGDSALYLCASSLDRPNTEAFFGQGTRLTVV.

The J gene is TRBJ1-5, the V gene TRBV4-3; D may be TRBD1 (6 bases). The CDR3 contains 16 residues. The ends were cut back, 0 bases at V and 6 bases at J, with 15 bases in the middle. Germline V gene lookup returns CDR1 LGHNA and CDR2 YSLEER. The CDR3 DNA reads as TGCGCCAGCAGCCAAGATACGAGACAGGCGGGTCAGCCCCAGCATTTT. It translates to CASSQDTRQAGQPQHF.

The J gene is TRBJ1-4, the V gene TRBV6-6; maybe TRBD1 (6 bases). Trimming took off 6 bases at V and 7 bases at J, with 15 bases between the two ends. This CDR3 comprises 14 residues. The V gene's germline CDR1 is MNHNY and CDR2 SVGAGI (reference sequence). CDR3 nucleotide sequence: TGTGCCAGCAGACCCACAGGGTTGGGTGAAAAACTGTTTTTT. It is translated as CASRPTGLGEKLFF.

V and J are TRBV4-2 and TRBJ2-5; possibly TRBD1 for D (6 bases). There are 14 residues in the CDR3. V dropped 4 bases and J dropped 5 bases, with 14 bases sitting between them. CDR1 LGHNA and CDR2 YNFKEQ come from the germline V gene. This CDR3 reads CASSPIGQSETQYF. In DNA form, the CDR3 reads TGTGCCAGCAGCCCGATTGGACAGAGCGAGACCCAGTACTTC.

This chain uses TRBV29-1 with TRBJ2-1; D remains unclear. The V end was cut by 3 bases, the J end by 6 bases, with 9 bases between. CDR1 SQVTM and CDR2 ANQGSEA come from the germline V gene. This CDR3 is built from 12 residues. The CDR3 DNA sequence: TGCAGCGTTGATCGTGGAGTCAATGAGCAGTTCTTC. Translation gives CSVDRGVNEQFF.

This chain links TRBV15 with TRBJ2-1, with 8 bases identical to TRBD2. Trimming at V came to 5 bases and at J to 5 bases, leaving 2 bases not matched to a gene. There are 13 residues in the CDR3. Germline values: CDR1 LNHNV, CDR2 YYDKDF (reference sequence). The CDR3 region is CATSGLANNEQFF. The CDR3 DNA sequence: TGTGCCACCAGCGGACTAGCCAACAATGAGCAGTTCTTC.

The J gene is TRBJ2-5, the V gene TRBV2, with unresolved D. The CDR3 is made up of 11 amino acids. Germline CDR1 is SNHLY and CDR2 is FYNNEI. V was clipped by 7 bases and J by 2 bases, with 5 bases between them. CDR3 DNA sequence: TGTGCCAGCAATCCACAAGAGACCCAGTACTTC. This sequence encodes CASNPQETQYF.